These 27 T cell receptor beta chains were all obtained from the same sample, sequenced in a study of Graves' ophthalmopathy and Graves' hyperthyroidism. Using RNA transcripts, the TCR beta CDR3 regions were amplified. RT-PCR in the first round used HTBI primers; a second-round multiplex PCR followed. TCRdb called the multiplex PCR reads again in MiXCR, with one record for every CDR3 protein. The sample consists of approximately 410,000 distinct CDR3 sequences, roughly 15% of them appearing once. Sequences were obtained from peripheral blood. The receptor source for this set is a woman under 30 with stable Graves' hyperthyroidism.

The table lists this clonotype with many counts. The CDR3 spells CASSSRTFRSYEQYF. The CDR3 region has the DNA TGTGCCAGCAGTTCCAGGACATTCCGCTCCTACGAGCAGTACTTC. This chain links TRBV12-3 or TRBV12-4 with TRBJ2-7, with a weak D call TRBD1 (5 bases). The V end lost 4 bases, the J end lost 0 bases, and 13 bases lay between the germline ends. The CDR3 is made up of 15 amino acids.

The rearrangement uses TRBV6-1 and TRBJ1-1; the match to TRBD1 covers 11 bases. The germline CDR1 and CDR2 sequences are MNHNS and SASEGT. V shed 6 bases and J 5 bases; nucleotides not matched to a gene: 8. This CDR3 has 15 amino acids. The CDR3 nucleotides read TGTGCCAGCAGGAGTCCCGGGACAGGGGGAACTGAAGCTTTCTTT. Protein: CASRSPGTGGTEAFF.

The chain carries TRBV24-1 and TRBJ2-5, with 7 bases matching TRBD2. Germline CDR1 and CDR2: KGHDR and SFDVKD. This CDR3 spans 14 amino acids. Germline trimming cut 4 bases from V and 4 bases from J; bases unmatched to any gene: 5. The CDR3 DNA reads TGTGCCACCAGTGAATCGGGACTATCAGAGACCCAGTACTTC. It codes for CATSESGLSETQYF.

This clonotype was seen repeatedly, ten times or more. The chain recombines TRBV12-5 with TRBJ1-2, with 7 nucleotides matching TRBD1. The V and J ends lost 5 bases and 7 bases, in that order; junction bases with no gene match: 7. The CDR3 contains 13 residues. The germline CDR1 and CDR2 sequences are LGHNT and FRNRAP. The CDR3 DNA reads TGTGCTAGTGGTCCCGGGGACAGAAGTGGCTACACCTTC. Protein: CASGPGDRSGYTF. The full variable domain, with the rest looked up from reference TRBV12-5 and TRBJ1-2, is DARVTQTPRHKVTEMGQEVTMRCQPILGHNTVFWYRQTMMQGLELLAYFRNRAPLDDSGMPKDRFSAEMPDATLATLKIQPSEPRDSAVYFCASGPGDRSGYTFGSGTRLTVV.

At least ten counts were recorded for this clonotype. The CDR3 DNA sequence: TGTGCCAGCAGCAGGGGACTCCTCTGGGAGCAGTACTTC. Protein: CASSRGLLWEQYF. The rearrangement joins TRBV28 to TRBJ2-7, with D perhaps assigned TRBD1 or TRBD2 (6 bases each). The CDR3 covers 13 residues. The germline CDR1 and CDR2 sequences are MDHEN and SYDVKM. V shed 6 bases and J shed 7 bases, with 16 bases lying between them.

Many counts were recorded for this clonotype. The genes are TRBV9 and TRBJ1-6; 7 bases are shared with TRBD1. This CDR3 comprises 19 residues. The J segment lost 1 base and the V segment lost 4 bases, leaving 14 bases of the junction unmatched. CDR1 and CDR2 (germline): SGDLS, YYNGEE. The CDR3 sequence is CASSNSRQGSTSYNSPLHF. In DNA, the CDR3 is TGTGCCAGCAGCAATTCGAGACAGGGTTCCACATCCTATAATTCACCCCTCCACTTT.

This clonotype was detected ten times or more. Since a much larger clone is just one base distant, this may be a read error. The chain joins TRBV25-1 to TRBJ1-1, with 8 bases fitting TRBD1. Germline V gene data show CDR1 as MGHDK and CDR2 as SYGVNS. The CDR3 runs 14 residues. With V trimmed by 4 bases and J by 0 bases, 1 base remained unmatched. The chain's CDR3 is CASSATGVNTEAFF. In nucleotides, the CDR3 is TGTGCCAGCAGTGCGACAGGGGTGAACACTGAAGCTTTCTTT.

This clonotype was detected ten times or more. The J gene is TRBJ2-2, the V gene TRBV11-2; 7 positions agree with TRBD1. After removal of 11 bases from V and 4 bases from J, the junction contained 4 bases not matched to a gene. The CDR3 extends over 12 amino acids. CDR1 and CDR2 (germline): SGHAT, FQNNGV. The chain's CDR3 is CADNRGTGELFF. The CDR3 DNA follows: TGTGCCGACAACAGGGGCACCGGGGAGCTGTTTTTT. Combining the CDR3 with reference TRBV11-2 and TRBJ2-2 gives the whole variable domain EAGVAQSPRYKIIEKRQSVAFWCNPISGHATLYWYQQILGQGPKLLIQFQNNGVVDDSQLPKDRFSAERLKGVDSTLKIQPAKLEDSAVYLCADNRGTGELFFGEGSRLTVL.

The chain employs TRBV18 and TRBJ1-2; TRBD1 aligns across 9 bases. The length of the CDR3 is 16 residues. The V and J ends lost 1 base and 4 bases, in that order; junction bases with no gene match: 7. Germline-derived CDR1 and CDR2 are KGHSH and LQKENI. CDR3 nucleotide sequence: TGTGCCAGCTCACCACTTTCGGGACAGGGTGGCTATGGCTACACCTTC. It yields the protein CASSPLSGQGGYGYTF. The variable domain in full, completed from reference TRBV18 and TRBJ1-2, reads NAGVMQNPRHLVRRRGQEARLRCSPMKGHSHVYWYRQLPEEGLKFMVYLQKENIIDESGMPKERFSAEFPKEGPSILRIQQVVRGDSAAYFCASSPLSGQGGYGYTFGSGTRLTVV.

This clonotype was found many times. The chain recombines TRBV19 with TRBJ1-1, with TRBD1 identical over 8 bases. The germline V gene encodes CDR1 LNHDA and CDR2 SQIVND (reference sequence). The CDR3 consists of 15 residues. Germline trimming cut 3 bases from V and 0 bases from J; bases unmatched to any gene: 3. CDR3: CASSMTGAMNTEAFF. Here the CDR3 DNA reads TGTGCCAGTAGTATGACAGGGGCGATGAACACTGAAGCTTTCTTT. Full variable domain (remainder filled in from reference TRBV19 and TRBJ1-1): DGGITQSPKYLFRKEGQNVTLSCEQNLNHDAMYWYRQDPGQGLRLIYYSQIVNDFQKGDIAEGYSVSREKKESFPLTVTSAQKNPTAFYLCASSMTGAMNTEAFFGQGTRLTVV.

This clonotype was counted many times. The V gene is TRBV2, the J gene TRBJ2-7, with TRBD2 matching 9 bases. Per germline, CDR1 SNHLY and CDR2 FYNNEI. V lost 8 bases to trimming and J lost 2 bases; unmatched junction nucleotides: 4. The CDR3 spans 13 residues. CDR3 bases: TGTGCCAGCCAGACTAGCGGCCCCTACGAGCAGTACTTC. This codes for CASQTSGPYEQYF.

Comment on this clonotype: With a much larger clone just one base away, this may be a read error. The V gene is TRBV15, the J gene TRBJ1-1, with D unresolved. The germline gives CDR1 LNHNV, CDR2 YYDKDF (reference sequence). V was trimmed by 6 bases and J by 4 bases, leaving 15 bases between them. The CDR3 loop spans 14 amino acids. CDR3 bases: TGTGCCACCAGAAATTTGCGGGGAAGCACTGAAGCTTTCTTT. As protein: CATRNLRGSTEAFF.

This clonotype was counted ten times or more. The genes are TRBV7-8 and TRBJ2-7; 8 bases agree with TRBD1. V was pared by 6 bases and J by 4 bases, with 11 bases of the junction left unmatched. This CDR3 spans 15 amino acids. Germline V gene sequence: CDR1 SGHVS, CDR2 FQNEAQ. DNA of the CDR3: TGTGCCAGCAGTTTCCGGGACAGGCGCGGTTACGAGCAGTACTTC. Protein sequence: CASSFRDRRGYEQYF.

This clonotype was observed at least ten times. The chain uses TRBV10-3 and TRBJ1-2; possibly TRBD1 for D (5 bases). The germline V gene has CDR1 ENHRY and CDR2 SYGVKD. This CDR3 region has 16 residues. The V and J ends lost 4 bases and 4 bases respectively, with 19 bases between them. This chain's CDR3 is CAISGNPDTAGYGYTF. The CDR3 DNA reads TGTGCCATCAGTGGCAACCCGGACACGGCTGGCTATGGCTACACCTTC.

This clonotype was detected many times. The CDR3 loop is CASSLVNPNTEAFF. CDR3 coding DNA: TGTGCCAGCAGTTTAGTAAATCCGAACACTGAAGCTTTCTTT. The rearrangement uses TRBV12-3 or TRBV12-4 and TRBJ1-1; D unclear. The V and J ends lost 1 base and 1 base respectively, with 7 bases between them. The CDR3 extends over 14 amino acids.

This clonotype was seen once. The chain carries TRBV12-3 or TRBV12-4 and TRBJ2-5; 11 positions match TRBD1. Trimming at V came to 7 bases and at J to 4 bases, leaving 8 bases not matched to a gene. The CDR3 loop spans 15 amino acids. The CDR3 nucleotides read TGTGCCAGCACCTGGGACAGGGGGATATTAGAGACCCAGTACTTC. Protein sequence: CASTWDRGILETQYF.

This clonotype was detected only a few times. Mismatch with germline at one junction end may stem from a read error. The gene calls are TRBV27 and TRBJ2-2; D may match TRBD1 or TRBD2 (6 bases each). Germline loops: CDR1 MNHEY, CDR2 SMNVEV (reference sequence). The CDR3 is 15 amino acids. CDR3 residues: CASSRRGRNTGGLFF. DNA of the CDR3: TGTGCCAGCAGTCGCAGGGGTCGGAACACCGGGGGGCTGTTTTTT.

The rearrangement uses TRBV6-1 and TRBJ1-2; 12 positions match TRBD1. Trimming cost V 6 bases and J 4 bases; bases outside gene matches: 6. CDR3 size: 15 residues. The germline V gene encodes CDR1 MNHNS and CDR2 SASEGT. CDR3 residues: CASSSGQGALYGYTF. DNA for the CDR3: TGTGCCAGCAGCTCGGGACAGGGGGCTCTCTATGGCTACACCTTC.

In this sample, this clonotype turned up many times. This chain joins TRBV11-2 and TRBJ2-5, with D uncertain. V was clipped by 7 bases and J by 5 bases, with 8 bases between them. This CDR3 has 11 amino acids. Germline CDR1 SGHAT, CDR2 FQNNGV. CDR3 sequence reads: CASKIGETQYF. The CDR3 DNA reads as TGTGCCAGCAAAATAGGGGAGACCCAGTACTTC. Together with reference TRBV11-2 and TRBJ2-5, the CDR3 gives the full variable domain: EAGVAQSPRYKIIEKRQSVAFWCNPISGHATLYWYQQILGQGPKLLIQFQNNGVVDDSQLPKDRFSAERLKGVDSTLKIQPAKLEDSAVYLCASKIGETQYFGPGTRLLVL.

This clonotype was observed at least ten times. The chain has TRBV12-5 and TRBJ1-1; D unclear. This CDR3 comprises 16 residues. CDR1 and CDR2 (germline): LGHNT, FRNRAP. Trimming left V 5 bases short and J 4 bases short, with 20 bases between. CDR3 protein: CASGHRTAPGSTEAFF. In nucleotides, the CDR3 is TGTGCTAGTGGTCACCGGACGGCCCCAGGAAGCACTGAAGCTTTCTTT.

This clonotype has a count of ten or more. This chain links TRBV6-5 with TRBJ1-2; 7 bases map to TRBD1. The CDR3 has 14 amino acids. Germline loops: CDR1 MNHEY, CDR2 SVGAGI. After removal of 4 bases from V and 3 bases from J, the junction contained 5 bases not matched to a gene. The CDR3 nucleotides read TGTGCCAGCAGTTTAGACAGGGATGACTATGGCTACACCTTC. Its protein product is CASSLDRDDYGYTF.

The V call is TRBV11-2, the J call TRBJ2-4; perhaps D is TRBD1 or TRBD2 (6 bases each). The CDR3 runs 17 residues. Trimming removed 0 bases at V and 6 bases at J, with 18 bases between. Germline V lookup: CDR1 SGHAT, CDR2 FQNNGV. The CDR3 region has the DNA TGTGCCAGCAGCTTAGATGCGGGCAGGAAGGGGGGAAACATTCAGTACTTC. This translates into CASSLDAGRKGGNIQYF.

In its sample, this clonotype was seen many times. The V gene is TRBV7-3, the J gene TRBJ1-5; D uncertain. Between the trimmed V and J ends, which lost 4 bases and 5 bases, there was a span of 18 bases. Germline CDR1 is SGHTA and CDR2 is FQGTGA. CDR3 length equals 16 residues. The CDR3 coding sequence is TGTGCCAGCAGCTCCTTATCAGAGGCTATCTATCAGCCCCAGCATTTT. Protein: CASSSLSEAIYQPQHF.

This clonotype was found many times. The chain couples TRBV6-5 to TRBJ2-7, with TRBD2 matching over 9 bases. V lost 4 bases to trimming and J lost 1 base; unmatched junction nucleotides: 8. This CDR3 has 16 amino acids. The germline CDR1 and CDR2 sequences are MNHEY and SVGAGI. The CDR3 coding sequence is TGTGCCAGCAGTTCCCATGGTAGCGGGGGTTCCTACGAGCAGTACTTC. Translating it yields CASSSHGSGGSYEQYF.

To note about this clonotype: One base away lies a much larger clone, so this may be a sequencing read error. The chain employs TRBV9 and TRBJ1-2; no clear D gene. This CDR3 is built from 14 residues. CDR1 is SGDLS, CDR2 YYNGEE, per germline. This chain's CDR3 is CASSVDPLGLGCTF. The CDR3 DNA sequence: TGTGCCAGCAGCGTAGATCCGCTCGGTCTAGGCTGCACCTTC.

This clonotype showed up many times. At one boundary the junction diverges from the germline segment, which might be a read error. V is TRBV12-3 or TRBV12-4 and J is TRBJ2-4; 11 positions agree with TRBD1. The CDR3 is made up of 18 amino acids. For the CDR3, the DNA is TGTGCCAGCAGTGCGGCCCCCGGACAGGGGGCGCAGGTGAACATTAAGTACTTC. It codes for CASSAAPGQGAQVNIKYF.

On this clonotype itself: The germline gene is not matched at one end of the junction; a read error may be the cause. The gene calls are TRBV12-3 or TRBV12-4 and TRBJ1-1, with D unresolved. This CDR3 is built from 16 residues. The chain's CDR3 is CASSLMTRAGYTEACF. The CDR3 DNA sequence: TGTGCCAGCAGTCTAATGACACGAGCGGGGTACACTGAAGCTTGCTTT.